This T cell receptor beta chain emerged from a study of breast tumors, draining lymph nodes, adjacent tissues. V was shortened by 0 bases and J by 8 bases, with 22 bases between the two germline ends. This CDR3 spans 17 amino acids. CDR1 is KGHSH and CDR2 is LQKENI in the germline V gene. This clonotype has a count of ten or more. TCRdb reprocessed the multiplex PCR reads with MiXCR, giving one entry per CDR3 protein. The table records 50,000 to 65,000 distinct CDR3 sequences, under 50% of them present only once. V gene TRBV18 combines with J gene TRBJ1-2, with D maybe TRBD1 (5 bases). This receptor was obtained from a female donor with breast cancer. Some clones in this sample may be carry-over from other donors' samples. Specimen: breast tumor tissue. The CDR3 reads CASSPPRAVLTIGGYTF. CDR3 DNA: TGTGCCAGCTCACCACCCAGGGCCGTCCTAACTATAGGGGGCTACACCTTC.